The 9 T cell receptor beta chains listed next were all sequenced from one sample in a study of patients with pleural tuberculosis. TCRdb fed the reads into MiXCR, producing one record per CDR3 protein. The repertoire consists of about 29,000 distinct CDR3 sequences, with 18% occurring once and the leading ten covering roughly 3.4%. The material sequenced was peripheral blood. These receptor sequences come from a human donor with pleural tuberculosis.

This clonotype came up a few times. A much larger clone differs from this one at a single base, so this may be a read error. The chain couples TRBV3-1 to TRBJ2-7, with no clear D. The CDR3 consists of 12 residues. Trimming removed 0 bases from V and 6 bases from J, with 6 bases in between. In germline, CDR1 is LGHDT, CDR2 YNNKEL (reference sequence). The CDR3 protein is CASSQDTPEQYF. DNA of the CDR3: TGTGCCAGCAGCCAAGATACGCCCGAGCAGTACTTC.

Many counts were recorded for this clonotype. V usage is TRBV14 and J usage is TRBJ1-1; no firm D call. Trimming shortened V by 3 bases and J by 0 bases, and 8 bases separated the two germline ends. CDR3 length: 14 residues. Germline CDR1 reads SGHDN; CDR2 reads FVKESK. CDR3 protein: CASSHPPLNTEAFF. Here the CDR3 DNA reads TGTGCCAGCAGCCATCCCCCGCTGAACACTGAAGCTTTCTTT.

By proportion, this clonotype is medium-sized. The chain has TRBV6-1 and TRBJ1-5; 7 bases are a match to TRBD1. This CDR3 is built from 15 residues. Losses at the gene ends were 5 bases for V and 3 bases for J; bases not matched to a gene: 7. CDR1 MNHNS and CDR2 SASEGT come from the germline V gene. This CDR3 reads CASSFTGASNQPQHF. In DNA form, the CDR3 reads TGTGCCAGCAGTTTTACAGGGGCTTCCAATCAGCCCCAGCATTTT.

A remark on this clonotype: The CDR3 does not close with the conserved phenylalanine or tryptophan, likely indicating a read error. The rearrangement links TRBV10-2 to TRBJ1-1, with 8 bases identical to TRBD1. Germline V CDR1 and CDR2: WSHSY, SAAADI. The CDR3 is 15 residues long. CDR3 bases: TGCGCCAGCAGTCCATTGACAGGGGTGCGCACTGTAGCTTTCCTT. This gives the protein CASSPLTGVRTVAFL.

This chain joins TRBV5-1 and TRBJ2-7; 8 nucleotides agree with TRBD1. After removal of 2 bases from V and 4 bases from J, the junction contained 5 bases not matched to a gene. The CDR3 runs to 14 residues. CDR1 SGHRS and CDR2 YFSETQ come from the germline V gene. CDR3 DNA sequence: TGCGCCAGCAGCTTTGGACAGGGCGATTACGAGCAGTACTTC. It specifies CASSFGQGDYEQYF.

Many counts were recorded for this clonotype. The CDR3 bases are TGTGCCAGCGGAGAAGGGGTGGGGGCCAACGTCCTGACTTTC. Encoded protein: CASGEGVGANVLTF. This chain uses TRBV6-2 or TRBV6-3 with TRBJ2-6; tentative D call: TRBD1 (5 bases). The germline V gene encodes CDR1 MNHEY and CDR2 SVGEGT. CDR3 length equals 14 residues. Between the trimmed V and J ends, which lost 8 bases and 4 bases, there was a span of 12 bases.

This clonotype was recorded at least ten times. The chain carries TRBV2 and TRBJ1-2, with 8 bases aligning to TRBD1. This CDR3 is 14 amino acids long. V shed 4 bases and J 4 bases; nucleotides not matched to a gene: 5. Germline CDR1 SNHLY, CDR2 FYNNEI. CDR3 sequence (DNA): TGTGCCAGCAGTGGGACAGGGACCGGCTATGGCTACACCTTC. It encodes CASSGTGTGYGYTF.

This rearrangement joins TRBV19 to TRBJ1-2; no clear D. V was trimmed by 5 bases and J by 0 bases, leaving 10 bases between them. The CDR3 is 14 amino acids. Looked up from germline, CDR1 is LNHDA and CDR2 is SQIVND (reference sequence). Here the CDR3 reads CASSSAGTNYGYTF. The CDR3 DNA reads TGTGCCAGTAGTTCCGCCGGGACTAACTATGGCTACACCTTC.

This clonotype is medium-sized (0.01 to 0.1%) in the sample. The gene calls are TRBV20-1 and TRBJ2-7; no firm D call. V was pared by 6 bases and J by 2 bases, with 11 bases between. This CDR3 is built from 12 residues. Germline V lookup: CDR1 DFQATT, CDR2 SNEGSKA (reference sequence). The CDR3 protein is CSATEPPYEQYF. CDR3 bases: TGCAGTGCAACGGAGCCCCCCTACGAGCAGTACTTC.